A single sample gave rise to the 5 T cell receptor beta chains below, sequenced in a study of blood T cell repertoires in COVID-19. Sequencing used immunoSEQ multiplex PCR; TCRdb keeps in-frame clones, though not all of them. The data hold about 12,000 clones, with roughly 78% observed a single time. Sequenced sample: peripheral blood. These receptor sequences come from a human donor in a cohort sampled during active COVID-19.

CDR3 amino acids: CASSRDSQEQFF. In nucleotides, the CDR3 is TGTGCCAGCAGCCGGGACAGCCAGGAGCAGTTCTTC. This chain uses TRBV7-2 with TRBJ2-1, with 7 bases fitting TRBD1. The length of the CDR3 is 12 residues. V shed 5 bases and J 10 bases; nucleotides not matched to a gene: 5. Germline values: CDR1 SGHTA, CDR2 FQGNSA. The whole variable domain, remainder taken from reference TRBV7-2 and TRBJ2-1, is GAGVSQSPSNKVTEKGKDVELRCDPISGHTALYWYRQSLGQGLEFLIYFQGNSAPDKSGLPSDRFSAERTGGSVSTLTIQRTQQEDSAVYLCASSRDSQEQFFGPGTRLTVL.

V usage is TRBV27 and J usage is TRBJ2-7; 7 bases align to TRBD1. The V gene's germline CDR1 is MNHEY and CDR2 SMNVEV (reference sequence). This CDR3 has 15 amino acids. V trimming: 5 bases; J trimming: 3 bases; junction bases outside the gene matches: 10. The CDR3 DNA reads TGTGCCAGCAGTACCGCCGGGACAGCTGACTACGAGCAGTACTTC. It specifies CASSTAGTADYEQYF.

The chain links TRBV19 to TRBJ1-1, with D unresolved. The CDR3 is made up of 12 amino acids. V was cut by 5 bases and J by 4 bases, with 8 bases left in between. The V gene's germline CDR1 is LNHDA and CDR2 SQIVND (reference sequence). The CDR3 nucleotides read TGTGCCAGTAGTTTCAGAGGCACTGAAGCTTTCTTT. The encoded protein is CASSFRGTEAFF.

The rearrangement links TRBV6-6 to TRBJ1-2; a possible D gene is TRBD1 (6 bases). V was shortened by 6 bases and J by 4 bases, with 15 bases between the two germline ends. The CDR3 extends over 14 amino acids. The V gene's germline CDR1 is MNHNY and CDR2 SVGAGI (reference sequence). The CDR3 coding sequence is TGTGCCAGCAGAGTACAGGGTCGCGGCTATGGCTACACCTTC. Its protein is CASRVQGRGYGYTF.

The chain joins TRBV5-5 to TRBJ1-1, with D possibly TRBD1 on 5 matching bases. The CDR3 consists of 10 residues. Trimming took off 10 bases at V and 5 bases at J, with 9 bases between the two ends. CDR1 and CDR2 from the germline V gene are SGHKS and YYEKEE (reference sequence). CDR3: CAGGETEAFF. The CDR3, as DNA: TGTGCCGGGGGGGAGACTGAAGCTTTCTTT. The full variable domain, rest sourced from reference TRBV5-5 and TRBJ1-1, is DAGVTQSPTHLIKTRGQQVTLRCSPISGHKSVSWYQQVLGQGPQFIFQYYEKEERGRGNFPDRFSARQFPNYSSELNVNALLLGDSALYLCAGGETEAFFGQGTRLTVV.